These 4 T cell receptor beta chains were sequenced from one sample in a study of T cells in Graves' hyperthyroidism and ophthalmopathy. The TCR beta CDR3 regions underwent amplification using RNA transcripts as the source. HTBI primers were used for first-round RT-PCR of the TCR CDR3. Via MiXCR, TCRdb re-called the multiplex PCR reads, giving one row per CDR3 protein. The data contain roughly 580,000 distinct CDR3 sequences, under 60% of them singletons. Sample: peripheral blood or thyroid tissue (not recorded which). These receptors were obtained from a woman between 18 and 29 years old with Graves' hyperthyroidism.

The sample holds a few counts of this clonotype. The V gene is TRBV2, the J gene TRBJ2-7, with D possibly being TRBD2 (5 bases). This CDR3 has 14 amino acids. The V and J ends lost 10 bases and 0 bases respectively, with 16 bases between them. Germline CDR1 SNHLY, CDR2 FYNNEI. The DNA of the CDR3 is TGTGCCACCCGGCGGGTAGGGAACTCCTACGAGCAGTACTTC. Residues: CATRRVGNSYEQYF.

V usage is TRBV2 and J usage is TRBJ1-1, with a possible D match to TRBD1 (5 bases). CDR1 and CDR2 from the germline V gene are SNHLY and FYNNEI. The ends were cut back, 8 bases at V and 7 bases at J, with 17 bases in the middle. The CDR3 totals 13 residues. The CDR3 region is CASRDAGGDEAFF. Here the CDR3 DNA reads TGTGCCAGCCGGGACGCCGGCGGGGATGAAGCTTTCTTT.

Regarding this clonotype: Just one base apart from a much larger clone, this may be a read error. The CDR3 does not end in the conserved phenylalanine or tryptophan, so this is likely a read error. The CDR3 here is CASSLPETQYI. CDR3 nucleotides: TGTGCCAGCAGCTTGCCTGAGACCCAGTACATC. V is TRBV7-9 and J is TRBJ2-5; D unclear. The CDR3 totals 11 residues. CDR1 is SEHNR and CDR2 is FQNEAQ in the germline V gene (reference sequence). Trimming took off 3 bases at V and 5 bases at J, with 4 bases between the two ends.

The gene calls are TRBV6-1 and TRBJ2-5; tentatively, D is TRBD2 (5 bases). Trimming pared 6 bases from V and 5 bases from J, leaving 10 bases between. CDR3 length equals 12 residues. CDR1 MNHNS and CDR2 SASEGT come from the germline V gene. The CDR3 DNA is TGTGCCAGCAGACTAGGATTGGAGACCCAGTACTTC. Translated: CASRLGLETQYF.